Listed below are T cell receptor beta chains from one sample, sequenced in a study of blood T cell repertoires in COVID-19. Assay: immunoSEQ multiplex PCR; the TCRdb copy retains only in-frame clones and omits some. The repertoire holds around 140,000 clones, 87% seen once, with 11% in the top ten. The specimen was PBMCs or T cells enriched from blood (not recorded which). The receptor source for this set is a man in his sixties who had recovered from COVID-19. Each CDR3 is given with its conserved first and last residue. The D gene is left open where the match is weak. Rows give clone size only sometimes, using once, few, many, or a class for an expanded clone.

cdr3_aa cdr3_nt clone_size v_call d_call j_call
CATGTSGYNEQFF TGTGCCACAGGGACTAGCGGCTACAATGAGCAGTTCTTC - TRBV28 TRBD2 TRBJ2-1
CASSQDKQGQFF TGCGCCAGCAGCCAAGACAAGCAGGGGCAGTTCTTC - TRBV4-1 - TRBJ2-1
CASSLGQGSSYEQYF TGTGCCAGCAGTTTAGGACAGGGGAGCTCCTACGAGCAGTACTTC - TRBV13 TRBD1 TRBJ2-7
CASSLAGTPYNEQFF TGTGCCAGCAGCTTAGCTGGGACACCCTACAATGAGCAGTTCTTC - TRBV13 - TRBJ2-1
CASSIRDRESEQFF TGTGCCAGTAGTATCAGAGACAGGGAGTCGGAGCAGTTCTTC - TRBV19 TRBD1 TRBJ2-1
CASSIGQVEGANVLTF TGTGCCAGTAGTATCGGACAGGTCGAGGGGGCCAACGTCCTGACTTTC - TRBV19 TRBD1 TRBJ2-6
CASSPTKGGETQYF TGTGCCAGCAGCCCAACCAAGGGGGGGGAGACCCAGTACTTC - TRBV6-4 - TRBJ2-5
CASSPETGGRTEAFF TGTGCCAGCTCACCGGAAACAGGGGGTCGGACTGAAGCTTTCTTT - TRBV18 TRBD1 TRBJ1-1
CASSPTSGSHTGELFF TGTGCCAGCAGCCCGACTAGCGGGAGTCACACCGGGGAGCTGTTTTTT - TRBV7-9 TRBD2 TRBJ2-2
CASSGGQGWNTGELFF TGCGCCAGCAGCGGCGGACAGGGATGGAACACCGGGGAGCTGTTTTTT - TRBV5-1 TRBD1 TRBJ2-2
CASSFGAGLRSAGELFF TGTGCCAGCAGCTTCGGGGCGGGACTTAGGTCGGCCGGGGAGCTGTTTTTT once TRBV13 - TRBJ2-2
CASSYGLAGPTSYEQYF TGCGCCAGCAGCTACGGACTAGCGGGGCCCACCTCCTACGAGCAGTACTTC - TRBV5-1 TRBD2 TRBJ2-7
CASSQIEGELFF TGTGCCAGCAGCCAAATCGAGGGGGAGCTGTTTTTT - TRBV3-1/TRBV3-2 - TRBJ2-2
CASRPRTSTISYNEQFF TGTGCCAGTAGACCCAGGACTAGCACCATCTCCTACAATGAGCAGTTCTTC once TRBV19 TRBD2 TRBJ2-1
CATSTPRDRGETQYF TGTGCCACCAGCACCCCCCGGGACAGGGGAGAGACCCAGTACTTC - TRBV15 TRBD1 TRBJ2-5
CASSLMTLSSYEQYF TGTGCCAGCAGCTTGATGACTCTGAGCTCCTACGAGCAGTACTTC - TRBV5-6 - TRBJ2-7
CASSQGGRANYGYTF TGTGCCAGCAGCCAAGGGGGGCGGGCTAACTATGGCTACACCTTC - TRBV3-1/TRBV3-2 - TRBJ1-2
CASSVGAQGGGNTIYF TGTGCCAGCAGCGTAGGGGCGCAGGGAGGCGGAAACACCATATATTTT - TRBV9 - TRBJ1-3
CASSVGGGLSYEQYF TGTGCCAGCAGCGTAGGCGGGGGGCTCTCCTACGAGCAGTACTTC - TRBV9 TRBD2 TRBJ2-7
CASRGGPQSPSYNSPLHF TGTGCTAGCAGAGGGGGTCCACAATCACCCTCCTATAATTCACCCCTCCACTTT - TRBV27 - TRBJ1-6
CASSSTGTTYNEQFF TGCGCCAGCAGCTCTACAGGGACGACTTACAATGAGCAGTTCTTC - TRBV5-1 - TRBJ2-1
CASSIDTALNGYTF TGTGCCAGTAGTATAGACACCGCACTTAATGGCTACACCTTC once TRBV19 - TRBJ1-2
CASSRTASNQPQHF TGTGCCAGTAGTCGGACAGCCAGCAATCAGCCCCAGCATTTT - TRBV19 - TRBJ1-5
CASSEPTSNQPQHF TGTGCCAGCAGTGAACCCACAAGCAATCAGCCCCAGCATTTT - TRBV6-1 - TRBJ1-5
CASSESSGMGYEQYF TGCGCCAGCAGTGAGTCAAGCGGGATGGGTTACGAGCAGTACTTC - TRBV10-2 TRBD2 TRBJ2-7
CASSQVGGVGADTQYF TGTGCCAGCAGCCAAGTGGGGGGGGTCGGCGCAGATACGCAGTATTTT - TRBV3-1/TRBV3-2 TRBD2 TRBJ2-3
CASSEYGQVPEAFF TGTGCCAGCAGTGAATATGGACAAGTCCCTGAAGCTTTCTTT - TRBV6-1 - TRBJ1-1
CASSSRTSGAYNEQFF TGTGCCAGCAGCTCCCGGACTAGCGGGGCCTACAATGAGCAGTTCTTC - TRBV7-2 TRBD2 TRBJ2-1
CASKQGLEKLFF TGTGCCAGTAAACAGGGCCTTGAAAAACTGTTTTTT few TRBV19 - TRBJ1-4
CSVEVQGGAGEQYF TGCAGCGTTGAAGTTCAGGGAGGGGCTGGCGAGCAGTACTTC many TRBV29-1 TRBD2 TRBJ2-7
CASSQGLSGGSDEQFF TGCGCCAGCAGCCAAGGACTTAGCGGGGGGTCCGATGAGCAGTTCTTC - TRBV4-1 TRBD2 TRBJ2-1
CASTPFLRWDYGYTF TGTGCCAGCACGCCATTTTTGAGGTGGGACTATGGCTACACCTTC - TRBV6-5 - TRBJ1-2
CASSLGLAGRWETQYF TGTGCCAGCAGCTTAGGCCTAGCGGGGAGGTGGGAGACCCAGTACTTC - TRBV7-2 TRBD2 TRBJ2-5
CASSVGRGRLRYEQYF TGTGCCAGCAGTGTGGGCAGGGGGCGACTTAGATACGAGCAGTACTTC - TRBV2 TRBD1 TRBJ2-7
CASTRDSSYEQYF TGTGCCAGCACCCGGGACAGCTCCTACGAGCAGTACTTC - TRBV28 TRBD1 TRBJ2-7
CAISGTGPLYEQYF TGTGCCATCAGCGGGACAGGGCCTCTCTACGAGCAGTACTTC - TRBV10-3 TRBD1 TRBJ2-7
CASSSPGQGTEAFF TGCGCCAGCAGCTCTCCGGGACAGGGGACTGAAGCTTTCTTT - TRBV5-1 TRBD1 TRBJ1-1
CATSRDNSQGQPQHF TGTGCCACCAGCAGAGATAACAGTCAGGGTCAGCCCCAGCATTTT - TRBV15 - TRBJ1-5
CASSLGPSSGNTIYF TGTGCCAGCAGCTTAGGCCCGAGCTCTGGAAACACCATATATTTT - TRBV7-7 - TRBJ1-3
CASSSGTATNEKLFF TGTGCCAGCAGCTCAGGGACAGCAACTAATGAAAAACTGTTTTTT - TRBV7-9 TRBD1 TRBJ1-4
CASSSRGGGFNEQFF TGTGCCAGTAGCTCCCGGGGCGGGGGCTTCAATGAGCAGTTCTTC - TRBV19 - TRBJ2-1
CASSVRVASDTQYF TGTGCCAGCAGCGTTCGGGTAGCCTCAGATACGCAGTATTTT - TRBV9 - TRBJ2-3
CASSPVTDQPQHF TGTGCCAGCTCACCAGTAACTGATCAGCCCCAGCATTTT - TRBV18 - TRBJ1-5
CASSPQGRIGNQPQHF TGTGCCAGCAGCCCACAGGGTAGAATTGGCAATCAGCCCCAGCATTTT - TRBV7-8 - TRBJ1-5
CASSLRQAAGGSQPQHF TGTGCCAGCAGTCTACGACAGGCCGCGGGGGGAAGTCAGCCCCAGCATTTT - TRBV6-6 - TRBJ1-5
CASSPLGKPGNTIYF TGTGCCAGCAGTCCCCTCGGGAAGCCTGGAAACACCATATATTTT - TRBV28 - TRBJ1-3
CASSAGFPYNEQFF TGTGCCAGTAGTGCAGGGTTTCCTTACAATGAGCAGTTCTTC - TRBV19 - TRBJ2-1
CASSPEGAYSGELFF TGTGCCAGCAGCCCGGAGGGCGCATATAGCGGGGAGCTGTTTTTT - TRBV9 - TRBJ2-2
CASNPGGTVTYEQYF TGTGCCAGCAACCCCGGCGGGACAGTCACCTACGAGCAGTACTTC once TRBV28 - TRBJ2-7